What follows are 10 T cell receptor beta chains derived from one specimen sequenced in a study of beta chain features in type 1 diabetes. Reverse transcription of all isolated RNA meant that expressed TCRB transcripts were sequenced. Repertoires were generated with immunoSEQ multiplex PCR, while TCRdb's copy carries only in-frame clones and drops some. The data contain 130,000 or so clones, about 9.2% of them seen just once; the ten biggest clones take up about 0.68%. Sequencing was performed on central memory CD4+ T cells from blood. These receptors originate from a man aged 18 to 30 in good health.

This clone has more than one count but fewer than ten. The chain combines TRBV7-2 with TRBJ2-2; the D is unclear. CDR1 is SGHTA, CDR2 FQGNSA, per germline. This CDR3 is built from 15 residues. V shed 5 bases and J shed 4 bases, with 14 bases lying between them. CDR3 loop: CASSQSFSPTGELFF. CDR3 in DNA: TGTGCCAGCAGCCAATCGTTTAGCCCCACCGGGGAGCTGTTTTTT.

This clone was observed a handful of times. The chain combines TRBV7-6 with TRBJ2-7; 7 bases fit TRBD1. The CDR3 loop spans 12 amino acids. Germline V gene sequence: CDR1 SGHVS, CDR2 FNYEAQ. V dropped 5 bases and J dropped 3; count of bases not matched to a gene: 1. This chain's CDR3 is CASSPGGYEQYF. The CDR3 DNA reads as TGTGCCAGCAGCCCAGGGGGCTACGAGCAGTACTTC.

The CDR3 region has the DNA TGTGCCAGCAGCTCCCCGGAGGGGGGGTGGTTTGATGAGCAGTTCTTC. As protein: CASSSPEGGWFDEQFF. The V gene is TRBV5-6, the J gene TRBJ2-1, with D possibly matching TRBD2 (7 bases). The CDR3 sequence is 16 residues long. V gave up 3 bases and J gave up 8 bases, with 21 bases separating them. The germline CDR1 and CDR2 sequences are SGHDT and YYEEEE.

This clone was recorded a few times. This sequence joins TRBV10-2 and TRBJ2-3; 8 bases map to TRBD2. CDR1 is WSHSY and CDR2 is SAAADI in the germline V gene. The CDR3 is 13 amino acids. Losses at the gene ends were 4 bases for V and 5 bases for J; bases not matched to a gene: 2. This CDR3 is CASSVSGGDTQYF. CDR3 bases: TGCGCCAGCAGTGTAAGCGGGGGAGATACGCAGTATTTT.

This clone was seen many times. This rearrangement joins TRBV7-9 to TRBJ2-3, with 9 bases identical to TRBD2. V was pared by 5 bases and J by 7 bases, with 13 bases of the junction left unmatched. The CDR3 totals 16 residues. Germline CDR1 and CDR2: SEHNR and FQNEAQ (reference sequence). The CDR3 loop is CASSRVVGGGGYTQYF. Written as DNA, the CDR3 is TGTGCCAGCAGCCGAGTGGTCGGCGGGGGGGGATATACGCAGTATTTT.

The chain recombines TRBV7-9 with TRBJ1-3; D might be TRBD1 (5 bases). Per germline, CDR1 SEHNR and CDR2 FQNEAQ (reference sequence). Between the trimmed V and J ends, which lost 0 bases and 1 base, there was a span of 7 bases. The CDR3 consists of 15 residues. This CDR3 reads CASSLARASGNTIYF. CDR3 nucleotides: TGTGCCAGCAGCTTAGCCAGGGCGTCTGGAAACACCATATATTTT.

The genes are TRBV18 and TRBJ1-6; 12 nucleotides align to TRBD1. Germline trimming cut 3 bases from V and 9 bases from J; bases unmatched to any gene: 6. Germline assignment: CDR1 KGHSH and CDR2 LQKENI. This CDR3 is 16 amino acids long. As DNA, the CDR3 is TGTGCCAGCTCACCGCAGGGACAGGGGGCAGGTTCACCCCTCCACTTT. Protein sequence: CASSPQGQGAGSPLHF.

This clone was picked up a small number of times. The CDR3 sequence is CASSWWGQSLLYGYTF. CDR3 coding DNA: TGTGCCAGCAGTTGGTGGGGGCAGAGTCTCCTCTATGGCTACACCTTC. The V call is TRBV6-6, the J call TRBJ1-2; the D gene is possibly TRBD1 (6 bases). In germline, CDR1 is MNHNY, CDR2 SVGAGI (reference sequence). The CDR3 has 16 amino acids. V lost 4 bases, J lost 4 bases, and 19 bases lay in between.

A few counts support this clone. This chain links TRBV7-2 with TRBJ1-4; tentative D call: TRBD1 (5 bases). This CDR3 comprises 16 residues. Per the germline V gene, CDR1 is SGHTA and CDR2 is FQGNSA. Trimming stripped 1 base from V and 5 bases from J, with 14 bases between. The CDR3 nucleotides read TGTGCCAGCAGCTTAGGGGGCACAGCCTTCAATGAAAAACTGTTTTTT. Translated: CASSLGGTAFNEKLFF.

CDR3 nucleotide sequence: TGTGCCAGCAGCAAAGACCTATGGCGGGCGAGCTCCTACGAGCAGTACTTC. Encoded protein: CASSKDLWRASSYEQYF. V usage is TRBV21-1 and J usage is TRBJ2-7; the table's D gene call, TRBD2, was not cross checked with the DNA. TRBV21-1 is reported as a pseudogene. The CDR3 consists of 17 residues.